This T cell receptor (beta chain) was observed in a study of T-cell memory formation after mild COVID-19. Overall study: TCR clusters were mostly donor specific. Study-wide results and limits: Mostly located in CM and EM were contracting CD4+ clones, with contracting CD8+ clones located in EMRA.

This clonotype was detected a few times. Its target is unknown. TCRdb ran MiXCR on the 5' RACE reads and lists one entry per CDR3 protein. The sample includes roughly 49,000 distinct CDR3 sequences, 25% to 35% of them seen just once. Sequencing was done on a sample of PBMCs or a T cell subset sorted from them (not recorded which). The origin of this receptor is a man in his late teens or twenties who had mild COVID-19 (a few samples of this study predate the infection). Cell type and time point are not known.

The CDR3 DNA reads as TGTGCCATCGGACAGGGCCACGAGCAGTACGTC. Its protein is CAIGQGHEQYV. The chain links TRBV6-5 to TRBJ2-7; 8 bases fit TRBD1. V was pared by 10 bases and J by 5 bases, with 4 bases of the junction left unmatched. The CDR3 spans 11 residues. Germline V lookup: CDR1 MNHEY, CDR2 SVGAGI.